The T cell receptor (beta chain) under discussion was sequenced for a study of PD-L1 blockade in urothelial cancer. The time point here: peripheral blood 6 weeks after treatment start. Repertoires were generated with immunoSEQ multiplex PCR, while TCRdb's copy carries only in-frame clones and drops some. Here the sample spans tens of thousands of clones, around 91% being singletons. The CDR3 sequence is 19 residues long. Germline V gene lookup returns CDR1 SGHTA and CDR2 FQGNSA. Unmatched junction bases numbered 10, after V lost 0 bases and J lost 0 bases. The source is a woman aged 55-70 years with urothelial cancer. Sample: PBMCs, taken around atezolizumab (anti-PD-L1) treatment. V is TRBV7-2 and J is TRBJ2-3; TRBD2 agrees at 9 bases. CDR3 in amino acids: CASSLAPTSGEASTDTQYF. The CDR3 DNA sequence: TGTGCCAGCAGCTTAGCGCCGACTAGCGGAGAAGCTAGCACAGATACGCAGTATTTT.